Below, 7 T cell receptor beta chains from the same sample are listed, as sequenced in a study of blood T cells in healthy people across ages. The authors ran a second PCR of about 7 to 11 cycles using a sample-barcoded 5' primer and a J-beta primer mix. TCRdb re-analysed the 5' RACE reads in MiXCR, keeping a single row per CDR3 protein. The sample includes about 760,000 distinct CDR3 sequences, 20% to 30% seen only once; the top ten take 8% to 10%. These data are also associated with another study on T cells of mothers and their children.

Material for sequencing was blood. Receptors were obtained from a boy between 10 and 17 years old in good health.

The rearrangement uses TRBV11-3 and TRBJ2-1, with a tentative D call TRBD2 (5 bases). Matching the DNA end better, TRBJ2-7 makes the J call doubtful. The CDR3 is made up of 13 amino acids. Germline CDR1 SGHNT, CDR2 YENEEA. As DNA, the CDR3 is TGTGCCAGCAGCCACCTGTGGGAGTACGAGCAGTACTTC. This sequence encodes CASSHLWEYEQYF.

This clonotype was observed a few times. The chain couples TRBV29-1 to TRBJ2-1; D ambiguous. The CDR3 consists of 15 residues. Trimming shortened V by 5 bases and J by 4 bases, and 18 bases separated the two germline ends. Germline CDR1 is SQVTM and CDR2 is ANQGSEA. The CDR3 spells CSVTPIGVTYNEQFF. The CDR3 coding sequence is TGCAGCGTTACCCCGATAGGAGTCACATACAATGAGCAGTTCTTC.

The gene calls are TRBV10-3 and TRBJ2-1; D is undetermined. V shed 5 bases and J shed 2 bases, with 22 bases lying between them. This CDR3 contains 18 residues. Germline CDR1 ENHRY, CDR2 SYGVKD. The CDR3 DNA reads as TGTGCCATCAGTCCAGGTGGTGAGTACACACTAACCTACAATGAGCAGTTCTTC. Translated, it gives CAISPGGEYTLTYNEQFF.

The chain couples TRBV28 to TRBJ2-5; 8 positions match TRBD1. The J call could be wrong; TRBJ2-7 is a better fit for the DNA end. Germline V gives CDR1 MDHEN, CDR2 SYDVKM. This CDR3 contains 15 residues. In DNA, the CDR3 is TGTGCCAGCAGCCTTACCGGGACAGGCGACTACGAGCAGTACTTC. Protein: CASSLTGTGDYEQYF.

Only a few counts were recorded for this clonotype. This chain links TRBV10-3 with TRBJ2-5; 8 bases match TRBD1. The CDR3 is made up of 15 amino acids. Germline lookup yields CDR1 ENHRY and CDR2 SYGVKD. With 2 bases clipped from V and 7 bases from J, the junction kept 9 bases outside the gene matches. CDR3 in DNA: TGTGCCATCAGTGAGGCCGCCGGGACAGGTTCGACCCAGTACTTC. Residues: CAISEAAGTGSTQYF.

A few counts support this clonotype. The chain combines TRBV21-1 with TRBJ2-4; the table names TRBD1, a call not compared with the DNA. TRBV21-1 is recorded as a pseudogene. The CDR3 has 17 amino acids. CDR3 protein: CASSKVGDELAKNIQYF. Written as DNA, the CDR3 is TGTGCCAGCAGCAAAGTTGGGGACGAACTAGCCAAAAACATTCAGTACTTC.

This clonotype has just a few counts. The J gene is TRBJ2-5, the V gene TRBV6-2 or TRBV6-3; D might be TRBD2 (6 bases). The closer fit of TRBJ2-1 to the DNA end suggests the J call may be wrong. Germline V gene lookup returns CDR1 MNHEY and CDR2 SVGEGT. The CDR3 runs 13 residues. In DNA, the CDR3 is TGTGCCAGCAGGAAGACTAGGCCCAATGAGCAGTTCTTC. Translation gives CASRKTRPNEQFF.